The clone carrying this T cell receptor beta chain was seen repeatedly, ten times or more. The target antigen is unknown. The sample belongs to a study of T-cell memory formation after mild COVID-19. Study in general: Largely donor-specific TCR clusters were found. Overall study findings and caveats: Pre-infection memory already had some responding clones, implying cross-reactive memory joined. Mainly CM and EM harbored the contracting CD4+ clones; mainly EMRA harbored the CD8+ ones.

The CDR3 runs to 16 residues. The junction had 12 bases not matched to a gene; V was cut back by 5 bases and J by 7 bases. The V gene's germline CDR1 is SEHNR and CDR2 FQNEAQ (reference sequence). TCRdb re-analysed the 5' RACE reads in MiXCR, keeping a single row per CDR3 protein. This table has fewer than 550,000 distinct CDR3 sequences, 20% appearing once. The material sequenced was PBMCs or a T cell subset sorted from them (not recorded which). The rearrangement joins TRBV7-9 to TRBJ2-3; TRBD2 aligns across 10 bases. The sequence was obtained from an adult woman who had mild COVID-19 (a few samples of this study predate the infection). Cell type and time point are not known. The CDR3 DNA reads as TGTGCCAGCAGCCCCCGTGAGCGGGGGGGACCGAATACGCAGTATTTT. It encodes CASSPRERGGPNTQYF.